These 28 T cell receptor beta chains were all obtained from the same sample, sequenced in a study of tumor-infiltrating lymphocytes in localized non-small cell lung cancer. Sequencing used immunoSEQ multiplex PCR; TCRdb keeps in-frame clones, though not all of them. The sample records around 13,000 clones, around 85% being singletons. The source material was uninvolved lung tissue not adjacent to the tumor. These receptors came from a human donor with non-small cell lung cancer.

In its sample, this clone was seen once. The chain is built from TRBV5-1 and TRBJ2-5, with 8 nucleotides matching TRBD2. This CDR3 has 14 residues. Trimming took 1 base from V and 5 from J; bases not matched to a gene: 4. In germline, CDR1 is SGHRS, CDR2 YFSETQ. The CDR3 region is CASSLSGSRETQYF. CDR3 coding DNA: TGCGCCAGCAGCTTGAGCGGGAGTAGGGAGACCCAGTACTTC.

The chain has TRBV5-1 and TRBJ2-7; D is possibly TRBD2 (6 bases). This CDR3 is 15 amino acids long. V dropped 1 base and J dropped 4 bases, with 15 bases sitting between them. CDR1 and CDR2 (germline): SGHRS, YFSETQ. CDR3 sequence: CASSLSGGGNYEQYF. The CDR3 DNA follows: TGCGCCAGCAGCTTGTCAGGAGGCGGGAATTACGAGCAGTACTTC.

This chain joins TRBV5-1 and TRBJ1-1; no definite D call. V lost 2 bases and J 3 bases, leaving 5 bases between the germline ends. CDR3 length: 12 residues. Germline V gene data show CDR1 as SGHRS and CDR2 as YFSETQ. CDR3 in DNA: TGCGCCAGCAGCTTTGGGGACACTGAAGCTTTCTTT. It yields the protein CASSFGDTEAFF.

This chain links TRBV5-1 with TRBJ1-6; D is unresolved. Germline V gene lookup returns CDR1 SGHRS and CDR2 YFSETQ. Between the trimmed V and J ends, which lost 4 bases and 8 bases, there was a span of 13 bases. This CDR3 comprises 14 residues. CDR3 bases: TGCGCCAGCAGCCCCCCCTGGCGAGATTCACCCCTCCACTTT. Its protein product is CASSPPWRDSPLHF.

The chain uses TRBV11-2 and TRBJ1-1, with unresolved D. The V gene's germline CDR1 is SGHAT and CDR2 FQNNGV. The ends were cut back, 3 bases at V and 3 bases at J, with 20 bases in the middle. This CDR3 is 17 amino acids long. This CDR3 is CASSLDWAKIEDTEAFF. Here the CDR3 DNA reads TGTGCCAGCAGCTTGGACTGGGCCAAAATAGAGGACACTGAAGCTTTCTTT.

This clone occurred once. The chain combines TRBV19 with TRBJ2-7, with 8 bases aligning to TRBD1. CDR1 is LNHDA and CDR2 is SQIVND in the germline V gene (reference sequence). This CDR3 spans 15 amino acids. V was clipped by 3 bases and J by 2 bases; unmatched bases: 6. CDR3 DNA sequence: TGTGCCAGTAGTATCGGACAGGGAGGTCCCTACGAGCAGTACTTC. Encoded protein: CASSIGQGGPYEQYF. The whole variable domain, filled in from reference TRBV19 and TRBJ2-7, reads DGGITQSPKYLFRKEGQNVTLSCEQNLNHDAMYWYRQDPGQGLRLIYYSQIVNDFQKGDIAEGYSVSREKKESFPLTVTSAQKNPTAFYLCASSIGQGGPYEQYFGPGTRLTVT.

The CDR3 sequence: CASRAQAENTEAFF. DNA of the CDR3: TGTGCCAGCAGGGCCCAGGCAGAGAACACTGAAGCTTTCTTT. This chain links TRBV7-9 with TRBJ1-1; D is ambiguous. Germline CDR1 SEHNR, CDR2 FQNEAQ (reference sequence). This CDR3 spans 14 amino acids. V shed 6 bases and J shed 1 base, with 12 bases lying between them.

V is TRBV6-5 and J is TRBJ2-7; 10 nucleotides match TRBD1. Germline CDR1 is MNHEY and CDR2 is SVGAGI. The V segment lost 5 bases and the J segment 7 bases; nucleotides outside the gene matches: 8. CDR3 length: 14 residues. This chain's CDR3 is CASSPGTGVGEQYF. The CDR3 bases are TGTGCCAGCAGTCCCGGGACAGGGGTGGGAGAGCAGTACTTC.

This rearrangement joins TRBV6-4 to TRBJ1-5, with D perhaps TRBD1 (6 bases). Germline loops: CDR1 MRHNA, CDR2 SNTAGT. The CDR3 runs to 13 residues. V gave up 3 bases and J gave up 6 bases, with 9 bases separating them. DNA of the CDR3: TGTGCCAGCAGTGAGGGGGGCGTTCAGCCCCAGCATTTT. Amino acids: CASSEGGVQPQHF.

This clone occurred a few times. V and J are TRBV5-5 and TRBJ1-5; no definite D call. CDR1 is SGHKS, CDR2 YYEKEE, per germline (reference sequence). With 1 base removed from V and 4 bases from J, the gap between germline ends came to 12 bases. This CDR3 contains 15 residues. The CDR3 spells CASSLNVLGNQPQHF. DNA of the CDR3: TGTGCCAGCAGCTTGAATGTTCTTGGGAATCAGCCCCAGCATTTT.

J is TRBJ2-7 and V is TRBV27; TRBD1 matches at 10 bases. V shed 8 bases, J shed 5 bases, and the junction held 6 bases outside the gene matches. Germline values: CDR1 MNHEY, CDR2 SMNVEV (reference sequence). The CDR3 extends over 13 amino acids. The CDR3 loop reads CASGGTGAHEQYF. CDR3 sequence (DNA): TGTGCCAGCGGCGGGACAGGGGCCCACGAGCAGTACTTC.

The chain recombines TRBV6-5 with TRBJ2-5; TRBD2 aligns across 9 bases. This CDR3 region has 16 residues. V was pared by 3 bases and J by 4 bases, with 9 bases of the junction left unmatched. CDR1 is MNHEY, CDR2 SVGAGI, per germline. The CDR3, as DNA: TGTGCCAGCAGTTATGGGGTTGCGGGAGGGTCAGAGACCCAGTACTTC. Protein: CASSYGVAGGSETQYF.

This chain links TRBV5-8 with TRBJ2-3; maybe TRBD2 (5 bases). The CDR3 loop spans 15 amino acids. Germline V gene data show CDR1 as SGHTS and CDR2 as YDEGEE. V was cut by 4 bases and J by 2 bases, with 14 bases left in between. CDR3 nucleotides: TGTGCCAGCAGCATGCGGACTCGCTCCACAGATACGCAGTATTTT. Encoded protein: CASSMRTRSTDTQYF.

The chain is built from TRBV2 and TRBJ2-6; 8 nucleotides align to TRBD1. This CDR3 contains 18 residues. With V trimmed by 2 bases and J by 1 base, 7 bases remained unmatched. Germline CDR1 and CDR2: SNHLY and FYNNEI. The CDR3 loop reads CASSESGQGFSGANVLTF. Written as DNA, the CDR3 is TGTGCCAGCAGTGAATCCGGACAGGGATTTTCTGGGGCCAACGTCCTGACTTTC.

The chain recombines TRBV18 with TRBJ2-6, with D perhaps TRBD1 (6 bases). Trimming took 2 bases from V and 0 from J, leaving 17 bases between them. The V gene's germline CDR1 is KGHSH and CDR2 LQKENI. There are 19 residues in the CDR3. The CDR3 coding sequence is TGTGCCAGCTCACCATATCAGGACAGTTCGATCTCTGGGGCCAACGTCCTGACTTTC. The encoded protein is CASSPYQDSSISGANVLTF.

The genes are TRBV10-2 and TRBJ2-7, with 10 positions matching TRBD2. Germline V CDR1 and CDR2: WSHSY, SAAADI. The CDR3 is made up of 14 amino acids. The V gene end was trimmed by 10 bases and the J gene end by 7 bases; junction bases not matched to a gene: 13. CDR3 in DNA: TGCGCCATCGACACGGGACTAGCGAACGGGGAGCAGTACTTC. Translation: CAIDTGLANGEQYF.

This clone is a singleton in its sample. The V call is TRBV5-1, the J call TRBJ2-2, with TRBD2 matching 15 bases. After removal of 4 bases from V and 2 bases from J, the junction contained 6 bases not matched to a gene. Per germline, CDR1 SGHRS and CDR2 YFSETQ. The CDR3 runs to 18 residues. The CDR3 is CASSPGLAGGYNTGELFF. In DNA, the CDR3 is TGCGCCAGCAGCCCAGGACTAGCGGGAGGGTATAACACCGGGGAGCTGTTTTTT.

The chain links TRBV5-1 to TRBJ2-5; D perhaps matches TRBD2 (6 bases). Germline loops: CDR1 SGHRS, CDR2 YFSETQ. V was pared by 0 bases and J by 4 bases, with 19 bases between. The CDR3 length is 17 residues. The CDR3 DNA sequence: TGCGCCAGCAGCTTGGGCGTGGAGGGGCCCATTGTAGAGACCCAGTACTTC. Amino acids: CASSLGVEGPIVETQYF.

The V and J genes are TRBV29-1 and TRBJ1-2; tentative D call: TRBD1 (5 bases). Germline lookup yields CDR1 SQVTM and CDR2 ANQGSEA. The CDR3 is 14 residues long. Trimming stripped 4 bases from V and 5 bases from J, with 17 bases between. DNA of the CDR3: TGCAGCGTTGCGGGTTCATCGGGGGGATATGGCTACACCTTC. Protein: CSVAGSSGGYGYTF.

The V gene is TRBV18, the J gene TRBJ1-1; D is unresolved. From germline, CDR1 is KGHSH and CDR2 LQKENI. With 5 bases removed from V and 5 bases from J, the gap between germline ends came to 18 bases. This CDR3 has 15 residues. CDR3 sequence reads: CASSNEAGLRTEAFF. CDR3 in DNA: TGTGCCAGCTCAAACGAGGCGGGTCTGAGGACTGAAGCTTTCTTT.

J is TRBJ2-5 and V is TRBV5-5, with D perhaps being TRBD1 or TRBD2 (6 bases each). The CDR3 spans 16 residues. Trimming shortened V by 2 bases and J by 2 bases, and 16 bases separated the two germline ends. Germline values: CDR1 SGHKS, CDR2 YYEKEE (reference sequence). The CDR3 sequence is CASSFSRGDLQETQYF. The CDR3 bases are TGTGCCAGCAGCTTTTCGAGGGGGGACCTTCAAGAGACCCAGTACTTC. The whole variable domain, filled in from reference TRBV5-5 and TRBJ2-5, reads DAGVTQSPTHLIKTRGQQVTLRCSPISGHKSVSWYQQVLGQGPQFIFQYYEKEERGRGNFPDRFSARQFPNYSSELNVNALLLGDSALYLCASSFSRGDLQETQYFGPGTRLLVL.

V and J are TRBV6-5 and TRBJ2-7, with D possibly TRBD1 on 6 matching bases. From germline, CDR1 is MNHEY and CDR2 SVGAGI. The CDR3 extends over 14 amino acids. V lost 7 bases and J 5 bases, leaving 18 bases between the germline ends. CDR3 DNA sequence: TGTGCCAGCACCATACAGGGCCGTTCGGACGAGCAGTACTTC. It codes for CASTIQGRSDEQYF.

Here the CDR3 reads CASRDRDHEGYTF. As DNA, the CDR3 is TGTGCCAGCAGGGACCGGGACCACGAGGGCTACACCTTC. The chain recombines TRBV6-1 with TRBJ1-2; possibly TRBD1 for D (5 bases). In germline, CDR1 is MNHNS, CDR2 SASEGT. V was clipped by 6 bases and J by 8 bases, with 16 bases between them. This CDR3 region has 13 residues.

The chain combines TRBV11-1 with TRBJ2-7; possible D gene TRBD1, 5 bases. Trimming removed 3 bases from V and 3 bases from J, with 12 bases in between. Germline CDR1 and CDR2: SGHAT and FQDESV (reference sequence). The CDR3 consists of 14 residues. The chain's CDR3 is CASSFAGFGYEQYF. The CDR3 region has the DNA TGTGCCAGCAGCTTTGCAGGGTTCGGCTACGAGCAGTACTTC.

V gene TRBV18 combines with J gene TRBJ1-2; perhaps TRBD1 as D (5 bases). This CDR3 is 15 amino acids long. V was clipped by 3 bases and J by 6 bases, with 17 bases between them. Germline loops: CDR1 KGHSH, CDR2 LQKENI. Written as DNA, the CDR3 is TGTGCCAGCTCACCGGAGAGTGGGGGTAGAAATGGCTACACCTTC. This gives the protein CASSPESGGRNGYTF.

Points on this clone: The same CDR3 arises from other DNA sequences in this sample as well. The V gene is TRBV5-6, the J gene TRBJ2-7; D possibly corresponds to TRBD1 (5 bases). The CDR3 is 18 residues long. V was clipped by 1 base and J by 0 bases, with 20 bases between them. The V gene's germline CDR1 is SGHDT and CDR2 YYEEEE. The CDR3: CASSLWAGPGTPSYEQYF. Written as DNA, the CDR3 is TGTGCCAGCAGCTTGTGGGCAGGGCCAGGAACCCCCTCCTACGAGCAGTACTTC.

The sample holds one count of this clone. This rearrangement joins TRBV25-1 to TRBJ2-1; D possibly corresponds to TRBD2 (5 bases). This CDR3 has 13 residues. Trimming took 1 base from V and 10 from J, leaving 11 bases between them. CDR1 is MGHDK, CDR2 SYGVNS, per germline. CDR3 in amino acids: CASSEFGVNEQFF. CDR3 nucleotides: TGTGCCAGCAGTGAATTCGGGGTCAACGAGCAGTTCTTC.

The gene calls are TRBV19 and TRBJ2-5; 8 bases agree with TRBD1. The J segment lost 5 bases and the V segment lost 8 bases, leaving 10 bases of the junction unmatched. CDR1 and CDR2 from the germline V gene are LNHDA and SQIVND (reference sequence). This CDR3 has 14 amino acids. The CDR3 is CASSGQANVETQYF. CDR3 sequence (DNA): TGTGCCAGTTCGGGACAGGCGAACGTCGAGACCCAGTACTTC.